This T cell receptor (beta chain) is from a study of T cell responses to AZD1222 COVID-19 vaccine. The study's findings and limits: Vaccination with two AZD1222 doses was followed by a rise in Spike-specific TCR breadth and depth.

Germline CDR1 LNHDA, CDR2 SQIVND (reference sequence). The CDR3 totals 14 residues. Trimming took off 9 bases at V and 1 base at J, with 13 bases between the two ends. Produced via immunoSEQ multiplex PCR; TCRdb's table is partial and in-frame only. The sample contains roughly 120,000 clones, 87% of which appear only once. Worth noting for this clone: As yet, its antigen is unknown.

The chain uses TRBV19 and TRBJ1-5; D call uncertain. The TCR comes from an adult in good health. The material sequenced was peripheral blood, taken on day 0 of AZD1222 vaccination. The CDR3 DNA sequence: TGTGCCAGCCAGTCAAAGAGGAGCAATCAGCCCCAGCATTTT. Translation gives CASQSKRSNQPQHF.